This entry lists 20 T cell receptor beta chains sequenced from one sample in a study of cytomegalovirus exposure and HLA in healthy donors. PCR employed 60 Vbeta and 13 Jbeta primers. The table came from immunoSEQ multiplex PCR; TCRdb's copy has only in-frame clones and leaves some out. Of around 120,000 clones listed, roughly four fifths are singletons. Sequenced material: PBMCs. The source is a middle-aged woman in good health and CMV-seronegative.

This clone has more than one count but fewer than ten. The V call is TRBV5-1, the J call TRBJ2-1; TRBD1 agrees at 8 bases. The junction had 13 bases not matched to a gene; V was cut back by 4 bases and J by 4 bases. Germline values: CDR1 SGHRS, CDR2 YFSETQ. This CDR3 has 17 amino acids. The DNA of the CDR3 is TGCGCCAGCAGCCAAGTCACCGGGACAGGTTCATACAATGAGCAGTTCTTC. It translates to CASSQVTGTGSYNEQFF.

The chain has TRBV28 and TRBJ1-3; unclear D gene. This CDR3 has 12 amino acids. The germline CDR1 and CDR2 sequences are MDHEN and SYDVKM. The V end was cut by 7 bases, the J end by 4 bases, with 8 bases between. The DNA for the CDR3 is TGTGCCAGCACTCGGGGAGGAAACACCATATATTTT. Translating it yields CASTRGGNTIYF.

This clone was found once. This rearrangement joins TRBV5-1 to TRBJ2-2, with a possible D match to TRBD2 (5 bases). The CDR3 sequence is 14 residues long. Germline loops: CDR1 SGHRS, CDR2 YFSETQ. Between the trimmed V and J ends, which lost 8 bases and 0 bases, there was a span of 11 bases. This chain's CDR3 is CASRDSPNTGELFF. In DNA form, the CDR3 reads TGCGCCAGTCGGGATAGCCCGAACACCGGGGAGCTGTTTTTT.

This clone is a singleton in its sample. Germline is not matched at one junction end, which may reflect a read error. The gene calls are TRBV7-9 and TRBJ2-7; 10 nucleotides align to TRBD2. The CDR3 runs 15 residues. CDR1 SEHNR and CDR2 FQNEAQ come from the germline V gene (reference sequence). CDR3 in DNA: TGTTCCAGCAGCCTCAAAGCGGGAGGGCCTTACGAGCAGTACTTC. This encodes CSSSLKAGGPYEQYF. Based on the CDR3 plus reference TRBV7-9 and TRBJ2-7, the full variable domain is DTGVSQNPRHKITKRGQNVTFRCDPISEHNRLYWYRQTLGQGPEFLTYFQNEAQLEKSRLLSDRFSAERPKGSFSTLEIQRTEQGDSAMYLCSSSLKAGGPYEQYFGPGTRLTVT.

This rearrangement joins TRBV28 to TRBJ1-2; no firm D call. This CDR3 comprises 12 residues. Between the trimmed V and J ends, which lost 2 bases and 8 bases, there was a span of 9 bases. Germline V gives CDR1 MDHEN, CDR2 SYDVKM. CDR3 protein: CASSLNERGYTF. The CDR3 DNA reads as TGTGCCAGCAGTTTAAACGAGCGAGGCTACACCTTC.

The rearrangement uses TRBV10-3 and TRBJ2-7; TRBD1 is a possible D gene (7 bases). The germline CDR1 and CDR2 sequences are ENHRY and SYGVKD. Trimming removed 11 bases at V and 5 bases at J, with 19 bases between. CDR3 size: 13 residues. CDR3 coding DNA: TGTGCCCTGGGGAGACAGGGCGGGGACGAGCAGTACTTC. Encoded protein: CALGRQGGDEQYF.

The rearrangement uses TRBV10-2 and TRBJ1-1; D is unclear. The germline CDR1 and CDR2 sequences are WSHSY and SAAADI. The CDR3 is 14 amino acids. Trimming stripped 6 bases from V and 1 base from J, with 12 bases between. The CDR3 sequence is CASRAGSGNTEAFF. In DNA form, the CDR3 reads TGCGCCAGCAGGGCGGGTTCGGGGAACACTGAAGCTTTCTTT.

CDR3 loop: CASSTGTGALRFQETQYF. CDR3 nucleotides: TGTGCCAGCAGCACCGGGACAGGGGCCCTAAGATTCCAAGAGACCCAGTACTTC. The chain is built from TRBV11-2 and TRBJ2-5, with TRBD1 matching over 10 bases. Germline loops: CDR1 SGHAT, CDR2 FQNNGV. The J segment lost 1 base and the V segment lost 5 bases, leaving 13 bases of the junction unmatched. The CDR3 sequence is 18 residues long.

The chain employs TRBV19 and TRBJ1-1; D may be TRBD1 (6 bases). CDR3 length: 15 residues. V lost 3 bases to trimming and J lost 0 bases, with 11 bases between them. The germline V gene encodes CDR1 LNHDA and CDR2 SQIVND (reference sequence). CDR3 sequence: CASSINWDMNTEAFF. CDR3 coding DNA: TGTGCCAGTAGTATCAACTGGGACATGAACACTGAAGCTTTCTTT.

This clone was found once. CDR3 nucleotides: TGTGCCAGCAGTTGGGGACAGTGGTCTGGAAACACCATATATTTT. Residues: CASSWGQWSGNTIYF. The chain employs TRBV28 and TRBJ1-3, with 7 nucleotides matching TRBD1. V was pared by 4 bases and J by 1 base, with 4 bases of the junction left unmatched. The germline V gene has CDR1 MDHEN and CDR2 SYDVKM. CDR3 length: 15 residues.

The V call is TRBV4-1, the J call TRBJ2-5; D may be TRBD2 (5 bases). Trimming pared 0 bases from V and 5 bases from J, leaving 13 bases between. Germline CDR1 reads MGHRA; CDR2 reads YSYEKL. This CDR3 has 15 residues. The CDR3 protein is CASSQDGSGWETQYF. The DNA for the CDR3 is TGCGCCAGCAGCCAAGATGGAAGCGGTTGGGAGACCCAGTACTTC.

This clone was recorded only once. The chain is built from TRBV5-6 and TRBJ2-1, with a tentative D call TRBD1 (5 bases). The CDR3 totals 13 residues. Germline V CDR1 and CDR2: SGHDT, YYEEEE. The V gene lost 2 bases and the J gene lost 5 bases, with 8 bases spanning the gap. The CDR3, as DNA: TGTGCCAGCAGCTTAGGGGCCCACAATGAGCAGTTCTTC. This encodes CASSLGAHNEQFF.

The gene calls are TRBV6-1 and TRBJ2-5; tentative D call: TRBD2 (5 bases). The CDR3 extends over 16 amino acids. Germline V gene data show CDR1 as MNHNS and CDR2 as SASEGT. Trimming left V 2 bases short and J 5 bases short, with 18 bases between. Here the CDR3 reads CASSERHPGSRETQYF. The CDR3 DNA reads TGTGCCAGCAGTGAAAGGCATCCGGGGTCCCGGGAGACCCAGTACTTC.

The chain joins TRBV4-1 to TRBJ2-1; D uncertain. The CDR3 loop spans 15 amino acids. Trimming took off 3 bases at V and 5 bases at J, with 14 bases between the two ends. CDR1 and CDR2 (germline): MGHRA, YSYEKL. CDR3 sequence reads: CASSHRSGEDNEQFF. The CDR3 nucleotides read TGCGCCAGCAGCCACCGGAGTGGTGAAGACAATGAGCAGTTCTTC.

The CDR3 loop reads CASSQVARVNTEAFF. In DNA form, the CDR3 reads TGTGCCAGCAGCCAAGTGGCCAGGGTGAACACTGAAGCTTTCTTT. This rearrangement joins TRBV7-9 to TRBJ1-1; D possibly corresponds to TRBD1 (5 bases). The CDR3 has 15 amino acids. Germline V CDR1 and CDR2: SEHNR, FQNEAQ (reference sequence). Trimming took 5 bases from V and 0 from J, leaving 13 bases between them.

V and J are TRBV27 and TRBJ2-3, with 10 bases fitting TRBD2. The CDR3 has 16 residues. Trimming took 5 bases from V and 3 from J; bases not matched to a gene: 8. Germline lookup yields CDR1 MNHEY and CDR2 SMNVEV (reference sequence). CDR3 DNA sequence: TGTGCCAGCAGTCCGGGACTAGCGACAGGTACAGATACGCAGTATTTT. The encoded protein is CASSPGLATGTDTQYF.

The sample holds one count of this clone. This chain links TRBV9 with TRBJ2-7; 7 bases line up with TRBD1. V trimming: 4 bases; J trimming: 5 bases; junction bases outside the gene matches: 3. The germline CDR1 and CDR2 sequences are SGDLS and YYNGEE. The CDR3 loop spans 12 amino acids. The CDR3 sequence: CASSPTGDEQYF. The CDR3 DNA follows: TGTGCCAGCAGCCCCACAGGGGACGAGCAGTACTTC. The full variable domain, rest sourced from reference TRBV9 and TRBJ2-7, is DSGVTQTPKHLITATGQRVTLRCSPRSGDLSVYWYQQSLDQGLQFLIQYYNGEERAKGNILERFSAQQFPDLHSELNLSSLELGDSALYFCASSPTGDEQYFGPGTRLTVT.

V gene TRBV7-2 combines with J gene TRBJ2-5, with a weak D call TRBD2 (5 bases). The CDR3 totals 14 residues. CDR1 is SGHTA, CDR2 FQGNSA, per germline. Trimming removed 2 bases from V and 4 bases from J, with 11 bases in between. The CDR3 DNA sequence: TGTGCCAGCAGCTTAACGGGCCGGGGAGAGACCCAGTACTTC. Amino acid sequence: CASSLTGRGETQYF.

The J gene is TRBJ1-1, the V gene TRBV5-1; weak D call: TRBD1 (5 bases). The CDR3 length is 15 residues. The germline V gene encodes CDR1 SGHRS and CDR2 YFSETQ. V gave up 1 base and J gave up 1 base, with 11 bases separating them. CDR3 in amino acids: CASSLLGEGNTEAFF. The CDR3 bases are TGCGCCAGCAGCTTGTTGGGGGAGGGGAACACTGAAGCTTTCTTT.

The chain employs TRBV7-3 and TRBJ1-1; D gene ambiguous. Per the germline V gene, CDR1 is SGHTA and CDR2 is FQGTGA. The V end lost 5 bases, the J end lost 3 bases, and 13 bases lay between the germline ends. The CDR3 sequence is 14 residues long. DNA of the CDR3: TGTGCCAGCAGCCCGGCCAGGATGGACACTGAAGCTTTCTTT. Its protein product is CASSPARMDTEAFF.